The 14 T cell receptor beta chains below all came from one sample that was sequenced in a study of blood T cells in healthy people across ages. Sample-barcoded 5' priming and a J-beta primer mix drove a second PCR of about 6 to 12 cycles. Each CDR3 protein is one row after TCRdb ran MiXCR on the 5' RACE reads. The sample consists of about 770,000 distinct CDR3 sequences, roughly 44% of them appearing once. Material for sequencing was blood. The origin of the receptors is a man aged 60-69 years in good health.

This rearrangement joins TRBV10-3 to TRBJ2-1; 13 bases align to TRBD2. The J segment lost 8 bases and the V segment lost 6 bases, leaving 1 base of the junction unmatched. Germline CDR1 ENHRY, CDR2 SYGVKD. The CDR3 is made up of 13 amino acids. CDR3 nucleotides: TGTGCCATCAGCGGGACTAGCGGGGATGAGCAGTTCTTC. It translates to CAISGTSGDEQFF.

This clonotype was recorded at least ten times. The chain combines TRBV2 with TRBJ2-7, with a tentative D call TRBD1 (5 bases). Between the trimmed V and J ends, which lost 8 bases and 1 base, there was a span of 9 bases. Germline V gives CDR1 SNHLY, CDR2 FYNNEI. The CDR3 contains 12 residues. The CDR3 loop reads CASVRQSYEQYF. CDR3 nucleotides: TGTGCCAGCGTTAGACAGTCCTACGAGCAGTACTTC.

The chain combines TRBV14 with TRBJ1-1; tentative D call: TRBD1 (5 bases). Germline values: CDR1 SGHDN, CDR2 FVKESK. This CDR3 has 15 residues. The V end was cut by 2 bases, the J end by 5 bases, with 15 bases between. CDR3 residues: CASSQPGLLGTEAFF. The DNA of the CDR3 is TGTGCCAGCAGCCAACCGGGACTGCTGGGGACTGAAGCTTTCTTT.

The chain links TRBV4-3 to TRBJ2-3, with 11 bases identical to TRBD2. In germline, CDR1 is LGHNA, CDR2 YSLEER. Trimming took 0 bases from V and 1 from J; bases not matched to a gene: 9. This CDR3 contains 19 residues. The CDR3 loop is CASSQELLAGARRTDTQYF. CDR3 in DNA: TGCGCCAGCAGCCAAGAATTACTAGCGGGGGCCCGACGCACAGATACGCAGTATTTT.

In this sample, this clonotype turned up a few times. V is TRBV7-2 and J is TRBJ2-1, with a possible D match to TRBD2 (7 bases). V lost 6 bases and J lost 7, with 16 bases in between. From germline, CDR1 is SGHTA and CDR2 FQGNSA. The CDR3 consists of 14 residues. The CDR3, as DNA: TGTGCCAGCAGTTCACGGGGGGCCTCTAATGAGCAGTTCTTC. Residues: CASSSRGASNEQFF. Supplemented by reference TRBV7-2 and TRBJ2-1, the full variable domain reads GAGVSQSPSNKVTEKGKDVELRCDPISGHTALYWYRQSLGQGLEFLIYFQGNSAPDKSGLPSDRFSAERTGGSVSTLTIQRTQQEDSAVYLCASSSRGASNEQFFGPGTRLTVL.

The chain carries TRBV20-1 and TRBJ2-1; 7 bases are shared with TRBD2. Germline trimming cut 5 bases from V and 4 bases from J; bases unmatched to any gene: 14. This CDR3 is 16 amino acids long. CDR1 is DFQATT, CDR2 SNEGSKA, per germline (reference sequence). The CDR3 region has the DNA TGCAGTGCTCCAGATAAGAGAAGCGGGACTTACAATGAGCAGTTCTTC. It yields the protein CSAPDKRSGTYNEQFF.

The gene calls are TRBV9 and TRBJ2-3; 9 bases map to TRBD2. Unmatched junction bases numbered 8, after V lost 3 bases and J lost 6 bases. Looked up from germline, CDR1 is SGDLS and CDR2 is YYNGEE. CDR3 size: 15 residues. CDR3 loop: CASSAPSGLADTQYF. As DNA, the CDR3 is TGTGCCAGCAGCGCGCCCTCGGGACTAGCCGATACGCAGTATTTT.

V usage is TRBV5-8 and J usage is TRBJ2-7, with D unresolved. This CDR3 has 14 amino acids. Germline V CDR1 and CDR2: SGHTS, YDEGEE. Deletions cut 2 bases from V and 2 bases from J, with 11 bases between. The CDR3 is CASSLSRSTYEQYF. In nucleotides, the CDR3 is TGTGCCAGCAGCTTATCGCGAAGTACCTACGAGCAGTACTTC.

This clonotype occurred many times. The chain uses TRBV20-1 and TRBJ2-4; the D gene is possibly TRBD2 (5 bases). The CDR3 totals 13 residues. CDR1 and CDR2 from the germline V gene are DFQATT and SNEGSKA (reference sequence). Deletions cut 6 bases from V and 6 bases from J, with 15 bases between. In DNA form, the CDR3 reads TGCAGTGCCCAGGCTGGCAGCGGAAACATTCAGTACTTC. This encodes CSAQAGSGNIQYF.

The J gene is TRBJ2-3, the V gene TRBV9, with D perhaps TRBD1 (5 bases). The V gene lost 1 base and the J gene lost 3 bases, with 15 bases spanning the gap. Germline-derived CDR1 and CDR2 are SGDLS and YYNGEE. CDR3 size: 16 residues. CDR3 sequence reads: CASSVRSDSRTDTQYF. The CDR3, as DNA: TGTGCCAGCAGCGTAAGGTCCGACAGCAGAACAGATACGCAGTATTTT.

This clonotype was counted only a few times. This chain connects TRBV27 to TRBJ2-3; 9 bases are shared with TRBD2. V shed 4 bases, J shed 6 bases, and the junction held 11 bases outside the gene matches. The CDR3 spans 16 residues. Germline-derived CDR1 and CDR2 are MNHEY and SMNVEV (reference sequence). DNA of the CDR3: TGTGCCAGCAGTTCGACTCGCGGGGGGGCGGTTGATACGCAGTATTTT. Its protein product is CASSSTRGGAVDTQYF.

The rearrangement joins TRBV27 to TRBJ2-2; 7 bases agree with TRBD2. The CDR3 is made up of 16 amino acids. Germline CDR1 is MNHEY and CDR2 is SMNVEV (reference sequence). V lost 5 bases to trimming and J lost 5 bases; unmatched junction nucleotides: 11. The CDR3 bases are TGTGCCAGCAGTCCTAGGAAGCAGGGAGGGACCGGGGAGCTGTTTTTT. Amino acids: CASSPRKQGGTGELFF.

CDR3 in amino acids: CASRTTGRMNTEAFF. CDR3 DNA sequence: TGTGCCAGCAGGACTACAGGGAGGATGAACACTGAAGCTTTCTTT. The J gene is TRBJ1-1, the V gene TRBV6-5, with D maybe TRBD1 (6 bases). The V and J ends lost 6 bases and 0 bases respectively, with 14 bases between them. The CDR3 spans 15 residues. The germline V gene encodes CDR1 MNHEY and CDR2 SVGAGI.

The chain is built from TRBV6-1 and TRBJ2-7, with D hard to call. The germline V and J ends were trimmed by 2 bases and 0 bases, with 11 bases remaining between them. This CDR3 has 15 amino acids. Germline values: CDR1 MNHNS, CDR2 SASEGT. CDR3 in amino acids: CASSETGPFSYEQYF. The CDR3 DNA reads TGTGCCAGCAGTGAAACTGGCCCCTTCTCCTACGAGCAGTACTTC.